These T cell receptor beta chains were read from a single sample in a study of cytomegalovirus exposure and HLA in healthy donors. The method was immunoSEQ multiplex PCR; TCRdb's version includes in-frame clones alone and lacks a portion of them. There are some 130,000 clones in the sample; 55% to 80% occur only once, and 2.4% lies in the top ten. Sequenced input: PBMCs. The receptor set was obtained from a woman aged 40 to 50 in good health and CMV-seronegative. CDR3s include the opening cysteine and the closing phenylalanine or tryptophan. D genes are given only for firm matches. Only part of the rows carry a size: once, few, many, or a class if the clone is expanded.

>TRBJ1-4|.|TRBV19|TRBD1
CASRPTGESEKLFF
TGTGCCAGTAGGCCGACAGGGGAGAGCGAAAAACTGTTTTTT
>TRBJ1-2|.|TRBV5-1|.
CASSLADGRGGYTF
TGCGCCAGCAGCTTGGCCGACGGGAGGGGTGGCTACACCTTC
>TRBJ1-4|few|TRBV5-1|.
CASSLLGSKNEKLFF
TGCGCCAGCAGCCTGCTGGGCAGTAAAAATGAAAAACTGTTTTTT
>TRBJ2-2|.|TRBV30|TRBD1
CASRDRGSGELFF
TGTGCCTCCCGGGACAGGGGCTCCGGGGAGCTGTTTTTT
>TRBJ1-1|.|TRBV19|TRBD1
CASSIGTGAPTEAFF
TGTGCCAGTAGTATCGGGACAGGGGCCCCCACTGAAGCTTTCTTT
>TRBJ2-1|.|TRBV5-4|TRBD2
CASSTGTSGPYEQFF
TGTGCCAGCAGCACCGGGACTAGCGGACCTTACGAGCAGTTCTTC
>TRBJ2-7|.|TRBV2|.
CAIIPRGLLSSYEQYF
TGTGCCATCATACCCCGTGGACTCTTGAGCTCCTACGAGCAGTACTTC
>TRBJ1-2|.|TRBV4-2|.
CASSSSSGENYGYTF
TGTGCCAGCAGCTCCTCCTCCGGGGAAAACTATGGCTACACCTTC
>TRBJ1-4|.|TRBV5-1|.
CASSGAGHPNEKLFF
TGCGCCAGCAGCGGAGCGGGACACCCTAATGAAAAACTGTTTTTT
>TRBJ2-2|.|TRBV6-6|TRBD1
CASSYYFSDRAGELFF
TGTGCCAGCAGTTATTACTTCTCGGACAGGGCCGGGGAGCTGTTTTTT
>TRBJ1-1|.|TRBV30|TRBD1
CAMETGGNTEAFF
TGTGCTATGGAAACAGGGGGGAACACTGAAGCTTTCTTT
>TRBJ2-7|.|TRBV7-9|TRBD1
CASTRTGESYEQYF
TGTGCCAGCACCAGGACAGGGGAATCCTACGAGCAGTACTTC
>TRBJ2-3|.|TRBV30|TRBD2
CAWMAGGVDTQYF
TGTGCCTGGATGGCGGGGGGCGTCGATACGCAGTATTTT
>TRBJ2-5|.|TRBV4-3|TRBD2
CASSQEHGGEETQYF
TGCGCCAGCAGCCAAGAGCACGGGGGGGAAGAGACCCAGTACTTC
>TRBJ1-5|.|TRBV4-1|.
CASSPNGRAQHF
TGCGCCAGCAGCCCTAACGGTCGAGCCCAGCATTTT
>TRBJ2-3|few|TRBV11-2|.
CASFGGDTQYF
TGTGCCAGCTTCGGAGGGGATACGCAGTATTTT
>TRBJ1-6|.|TRBV4-1|TRBD1
CASSQLPGQGASPLHF
TGCGCCAGCAGCCAACTCCCGGGACAGGGGGCATCACCCCTCCACTTT
>TRBJ1-1|few|TRBV10-3|.
CAIKGETEAFF
TGTGCCATCAAAGGGGAAACTGAAGCTTTCTTT
>TRBJ1-4|.|TRBV7-3|.
CASSSPYRAPTNEKLFF
TGTGCCAGCAGCTCTCCCTACAGGGCCCCCACTAATGAAAAACTGTTTTTT
>TRBJ1-1|few|TRBV18|.
CASSPRGLSVEAFF
TGTGCCAGCTCACCACGCGGACTTTCCGTTGAAGCTTTCTTT
>TRBJ1-4|.|TRBV5-1|.
CASSLTRPNEKLFF
TGCGCCAGCAGCTTGACCAGGCCTAATGAAAAACTGTTTTTT
>TRBJ1-1|.|TRBV18|TRBD1
CASSLLGQGLVTEAFF
TGTGCCAGCTCACTACTCGGACAGGGTTTAGTCACTGAAGCTTTCTTT
>TRBJ1-3|.|TRBV6-5|TRBD1
CASSYRGDGNTIYF
TGTGCCAGCAGCTACAGGGGTGATGGAAACACCATATATTTT
>TRBJ1-1|.|TRBV6-1|TRBD1
CASIGQGAPRAFF
TGTGCCAGCATAGGACAGGGGGCACCGCGAGCTTTCTTT
>TRBJ2-2|.|TRBV30|TRBD2
CAWRLAGTTGELFF
TGTGCCTGGAGGCTAGCGGGGACCACCGGGGAGCTGTTTTTT
>TRBJ1-2|few|TRBV4-3|.
CASSQDTGFYGYTF
TGCGCCAGCAGCCAAGACACGGGGTTCTACGGCTACACCTTC
>TRBJ2-7|.|TRBV27|TRBD1
CASSFNRGQIYEQYF
TGTGCCAGCAGTTTCAACAGGGGGCAAATCTACGAGCAGTACTTC
>TRBJ2-2|once|TRBV2|TRBD2
CASSERASGGTGELFF
TGTGCCAGCAGTGAAAGGGCTAGCGGGGGTACCGGGGAGCTGTTTTTT
>TRBJ1-5|.|TRBV7-2|.
CASSLAGDSGARQPQHF
TGTGCCAGCAGCTTAGCGGGGGATTCAGGGGCGCGTCAGCCCCAGCATTTT
>TRBJ1-5|few|TRBV6-6|.
CASSHPGEANQPQHF
TGTGCCAGCAGCCACCCCGGGGAGGCGAATCAGCCCCAGCATTTT
>TRBJ1-2|.|TRBV7-8|TRBD1
CASSRPGQENYGYTF
TGTGCCAGCAGTCGGCCGGGACAGGAGAACTATGGCTACACCTTC
>TRBJ2-3|.|TRBV5-6|TRBD2
CASSHLSGGGERDTQYF
TGTGCCAGCAGCCACCTGTCGGGGGGGGGCGAAAGAGATACGCAGTATTTT
>TRBJ2-1|.|TRBV7-7|.
CASSPDSEVYNEQFF
TGTGCCAGCAGCCCCGATAGCGAGGTTTACAATGAGCAGTTCTTC
>TRBJ2-2|.|TRBV27|.
CASSLRSLGLIPSNTGELFF
TGTGCCAGCAGTTTAAGGTCCTTGGGCCTAATCCCTTCGAACACCGGGGAGCTGTTTTTT
>TRBJ2-3|.|TRBV6-1|.
CASKGHLTDTQYF
TGTGCCAGCAAGGGACACCTAACAGATACGCAGTATTTT
>TRBJ2-2|.|TRBV4-1|TRBD1
CASSQDLDRGPGELFF
TGCGCCAGCAGCCAAGACTTGGACAGGGGGCCCGGGGAGCTGTTTTTT
>TRBJ1-2|.|TRBV6-5|.
CASSYSLRSGYTF
TGTGCCAGCAGTTACTCGCTCAGAAGTGGCTACACCTTC
>TRBJ1-2|.|TRBV30|.
CAWSVGRLSTF
TGTGCCTGGAGTGTAGGCAGGCTATCCACCTTC
>TRBJ1-5|.|TRBV5-1|.
CASSSVGGSNQPQHF
TGCGCCAGCTCCAGCGTCGGGGGGAGCAATCAGCCCCAGCATTTT
>TRBJ1-4|.|TRBV5-1|.
CASSLGDSNEKLFF
TGCGCCAGCAGCTTGGGTGACAGTAATGAAAAACTGTTTTTT
>TRBJ1-1|few|TRBV5-1|TRBD1
CASSYLQGMNTEAFF
TGCGCCAGCAGCTACCTACAGGGGATGAACACTGAAGCTTTCTTT
>TRBJ1-1|.|TRBV6-5|.
CASSYRNTEAFF
TGTGCCAGCAGTTACCGGAACACTGAAGCTTTCTTT
>TRBJ1-1|.|TRBV5-1|TRBD1
CASSLQGIAEAFF
TGCGCCAGCAGCCTACAGGGGATCGCTGAAGCTTTCTTT
>TRBJ2-7|.|TRBV5-4|TRBD1
CASSPGTGPYEQYF
TGTGCCAGCAGCCCCGGGACAGGGCCCTACGAGCAGTACTTC
>TRBJ2-2|.|TRBV19|.
CASRASGETGELFF
TGTGCCAGTAGGGCTTCGGGGGAAACCGGGGAGCTGTTTTTT
>TRBJ2-7|few|TRBV7-3|.
CASSLNRNYEQYF
TGTGCCAGCAGCTTAAACAGGAACTACGAGCAGTACTTC
>TRBJ2-2|.|TRBV7-9|TRBD1
CASSSTGERTGELFF
TGTGCCAGCAGTTCCACAGGGGAGAGAACCGGGGAGCTGTTTTTT